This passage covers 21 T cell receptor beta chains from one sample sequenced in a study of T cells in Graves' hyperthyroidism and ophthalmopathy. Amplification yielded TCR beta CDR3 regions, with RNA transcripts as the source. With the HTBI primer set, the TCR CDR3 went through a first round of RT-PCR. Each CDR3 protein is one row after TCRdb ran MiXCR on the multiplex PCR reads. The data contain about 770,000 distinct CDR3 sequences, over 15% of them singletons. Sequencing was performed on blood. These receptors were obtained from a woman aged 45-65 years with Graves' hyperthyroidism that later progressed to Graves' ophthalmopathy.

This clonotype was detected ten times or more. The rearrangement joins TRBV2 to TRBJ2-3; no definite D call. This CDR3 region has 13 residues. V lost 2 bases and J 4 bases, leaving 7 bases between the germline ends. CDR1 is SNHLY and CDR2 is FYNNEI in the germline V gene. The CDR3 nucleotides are TGTGCCAGCAGTGAATCTCCTCCAGATACGCAGTATTTT. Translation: CASSESPPDTQYF.

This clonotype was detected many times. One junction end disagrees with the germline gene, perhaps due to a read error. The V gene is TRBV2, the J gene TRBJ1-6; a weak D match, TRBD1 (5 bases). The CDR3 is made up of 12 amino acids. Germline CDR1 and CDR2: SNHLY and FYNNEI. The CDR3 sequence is CASRGRNSSLHF. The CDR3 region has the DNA TGTGCCAGCAGGGGGCGAAATTCATCCCTCCACTTT.

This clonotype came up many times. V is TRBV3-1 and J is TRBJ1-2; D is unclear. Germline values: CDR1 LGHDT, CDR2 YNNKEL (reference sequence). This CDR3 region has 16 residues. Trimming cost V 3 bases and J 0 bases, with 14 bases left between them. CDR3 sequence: CASSQPDLGPNYGYTF. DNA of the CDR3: TGTGCCAGCAGCCAGCCTGACCTAGGCCCTAACTATGGCTACACCTTC. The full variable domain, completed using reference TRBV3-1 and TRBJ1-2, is DTAVSQTPKYLVTQMGNDKSIKCEQNLGHDTMYWYKQDSKKFLKIMFSYNNKELIINETVPNRFSPKSPDKAHLNLHINSLELGDSAVYFCASSQPDLGPNYGYTFGSGTRLTVV.

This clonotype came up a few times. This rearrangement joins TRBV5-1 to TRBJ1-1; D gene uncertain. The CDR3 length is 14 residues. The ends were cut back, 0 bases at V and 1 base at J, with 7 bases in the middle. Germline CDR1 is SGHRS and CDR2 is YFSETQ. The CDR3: CASSLVAENTEAFF. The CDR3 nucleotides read TGCGCCAGCAGCTTGGTGGCAGAGAACACTGAAGCTTTCTTT.

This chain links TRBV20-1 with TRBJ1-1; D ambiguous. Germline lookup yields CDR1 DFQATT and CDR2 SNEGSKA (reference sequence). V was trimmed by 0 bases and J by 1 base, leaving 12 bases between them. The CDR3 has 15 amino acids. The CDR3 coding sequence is TGCAGTGCTAGAGATCGTGGGGAATGGAACACTGAAGCTTTCTTT. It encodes CSARDRGEWNTEAFF.

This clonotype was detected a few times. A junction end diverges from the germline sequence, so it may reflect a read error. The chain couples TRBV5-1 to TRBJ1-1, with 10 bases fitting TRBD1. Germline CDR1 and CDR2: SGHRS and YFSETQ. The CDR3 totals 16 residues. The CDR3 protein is CASSLWTGGSSTEAFF. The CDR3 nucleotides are TGTGCCAGCAGCTTGTGGACAGGGGGATCGAGCACTGAAGCTTTCTTT.

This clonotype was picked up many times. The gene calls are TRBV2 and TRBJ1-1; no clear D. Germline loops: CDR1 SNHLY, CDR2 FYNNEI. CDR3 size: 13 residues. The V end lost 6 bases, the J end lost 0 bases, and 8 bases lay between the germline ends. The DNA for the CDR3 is TGTGCCAGCAGCCAACACGTGAACACTGAAGCTTTCTTT. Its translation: CASSQHVNTEAFF.

In DNA, the CDR3 is TGCGCCAGCAGTTCGGGACTAGCGGGCCCAGGGGCGGATACGCAGTATTTT. It specifies CASSSGLAGPGADTQYF. This chain links TRBV5-1 with TRBJ2-3, with 12 bases aligning to TRBD2. With 5 bases clipped from V and 6 bases from J, the junction kept 13 bases outside the gene matches. Germline CDR1 and CDR2: SGHRS and YFSETQ. This CDR3 has 17 amino acids.

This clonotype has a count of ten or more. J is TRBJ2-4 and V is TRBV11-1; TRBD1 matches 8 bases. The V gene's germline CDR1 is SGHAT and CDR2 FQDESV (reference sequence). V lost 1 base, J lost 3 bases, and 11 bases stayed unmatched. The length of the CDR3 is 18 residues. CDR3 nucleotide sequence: TGTGCCAGCAGCTTAGGAGTGGTTGACAGGGGCCTCAAAAACATTCAGTACTTC. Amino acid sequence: CASSLGVVDRGLKNIQYF.

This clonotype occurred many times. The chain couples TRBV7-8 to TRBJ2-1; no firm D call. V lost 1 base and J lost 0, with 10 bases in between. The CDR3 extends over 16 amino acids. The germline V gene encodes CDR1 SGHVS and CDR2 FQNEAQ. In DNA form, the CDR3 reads TGTGCCAGCAGCTTAGGGTTATTCGGCTCCTACAATGAGCAGTTCTTC. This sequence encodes CASSLGLFGSYNEQFF.

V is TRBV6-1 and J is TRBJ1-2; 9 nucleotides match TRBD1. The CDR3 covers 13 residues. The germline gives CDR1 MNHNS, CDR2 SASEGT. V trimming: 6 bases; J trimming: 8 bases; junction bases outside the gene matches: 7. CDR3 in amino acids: CASRTGTGRGYTF. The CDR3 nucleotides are TGTGCCAGCAGAACCGGGACAGGGAGAGGCTACACCTTC.

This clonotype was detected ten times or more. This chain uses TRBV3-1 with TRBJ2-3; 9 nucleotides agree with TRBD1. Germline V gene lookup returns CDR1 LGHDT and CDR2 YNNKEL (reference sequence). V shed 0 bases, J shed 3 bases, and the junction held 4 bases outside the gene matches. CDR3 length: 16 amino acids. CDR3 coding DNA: TGTGCCAGCAGCCAAGATGTGGGACAGGGAACAGATACGCAGTATTTT. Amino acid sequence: CASSQDVGQGTDTQYF.

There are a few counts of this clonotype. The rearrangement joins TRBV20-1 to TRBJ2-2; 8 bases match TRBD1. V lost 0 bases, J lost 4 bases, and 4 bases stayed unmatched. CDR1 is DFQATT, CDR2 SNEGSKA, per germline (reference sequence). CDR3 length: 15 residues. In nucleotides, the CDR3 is TGCAGTGCTAGAGAACCGGGACAGGCCACCGGGGAGCTGTTTTTT. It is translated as CSAREPGQATGELFF.

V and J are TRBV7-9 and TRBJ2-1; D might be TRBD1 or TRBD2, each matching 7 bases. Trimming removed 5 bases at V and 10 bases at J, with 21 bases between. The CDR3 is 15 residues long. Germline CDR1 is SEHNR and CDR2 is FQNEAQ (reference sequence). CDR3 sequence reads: CASSPSWAGGGEQFF. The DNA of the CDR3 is TGTGCCAGCAGCCCCTCCTGGGCAGGGGGGGGAGAGCAGTTCTTC. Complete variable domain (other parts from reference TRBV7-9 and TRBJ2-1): DTGVSQNPRHKITKRGQNVTFRCDPISEHNRLYWYRQTLGQGPEFLTYFQNEAQLEKSRLLSDRFSAERPKGSFSTLEIQRTEQGDSAMYLCASSPSWAGGGEQFFGPGTRLTVL.

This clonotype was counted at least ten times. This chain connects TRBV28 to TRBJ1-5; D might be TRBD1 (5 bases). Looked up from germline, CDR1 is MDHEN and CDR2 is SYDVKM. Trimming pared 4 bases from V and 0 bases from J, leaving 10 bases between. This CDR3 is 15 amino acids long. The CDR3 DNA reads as TGTGCCAGCAGTTCATTGGGGGGTAGCAATCAGCCCCAGCATTTT. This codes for CASSSLGGSNQPQHF.

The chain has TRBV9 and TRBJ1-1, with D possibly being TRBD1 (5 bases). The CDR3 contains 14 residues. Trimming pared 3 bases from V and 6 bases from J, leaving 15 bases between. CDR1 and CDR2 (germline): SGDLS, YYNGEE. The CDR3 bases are TGTGCCAGCAGCGACGGCAGGGATCTTGCTGAAGCTTTCTTT. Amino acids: CASSDGRDLAEAFF.

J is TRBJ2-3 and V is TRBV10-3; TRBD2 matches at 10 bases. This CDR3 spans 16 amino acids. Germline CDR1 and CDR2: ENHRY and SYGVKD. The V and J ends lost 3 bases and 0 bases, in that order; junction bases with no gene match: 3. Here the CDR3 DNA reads TGTGCCATCAGTGACCTAGCGGGGGAGAGCACAGATACGCAGTATTTT. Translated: CAISDLAGESTDTQYF.

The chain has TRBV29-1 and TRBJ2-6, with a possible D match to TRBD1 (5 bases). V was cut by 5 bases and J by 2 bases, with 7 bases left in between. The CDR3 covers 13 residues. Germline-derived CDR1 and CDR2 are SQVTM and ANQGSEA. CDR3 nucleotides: TGCAGCGTTCTAGGGGCTGGGGCCAACGTCCTGACTTTC. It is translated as CSVLGAGANVLTF.

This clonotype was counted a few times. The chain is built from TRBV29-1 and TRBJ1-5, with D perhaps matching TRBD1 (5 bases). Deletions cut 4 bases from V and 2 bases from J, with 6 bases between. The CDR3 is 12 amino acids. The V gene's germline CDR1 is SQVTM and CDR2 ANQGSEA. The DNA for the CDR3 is TGCAGCGTTGGGGGGGGCAATCAGCCCCAGCATTTT. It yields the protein CSVGGGNQPQHF.

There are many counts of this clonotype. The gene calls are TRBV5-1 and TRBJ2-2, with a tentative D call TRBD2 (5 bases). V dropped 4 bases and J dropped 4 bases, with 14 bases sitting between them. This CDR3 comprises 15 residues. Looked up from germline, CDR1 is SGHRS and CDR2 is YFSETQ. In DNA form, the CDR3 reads TGCGCCAGCAGCAAAGGTCCGGGGAGCACCGGGGAGCTGTTTTTT. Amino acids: CASSKGPGSTGELFF.

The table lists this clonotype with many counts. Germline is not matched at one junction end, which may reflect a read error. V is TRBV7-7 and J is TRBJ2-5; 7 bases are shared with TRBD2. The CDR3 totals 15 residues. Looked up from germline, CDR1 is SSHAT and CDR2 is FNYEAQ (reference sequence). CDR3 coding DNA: TGTGCTAGCAGCTTAGCGGGTCTAGAGAAAGAGACCCAGTACTTC. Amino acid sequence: CASSLAGLEKETQYF.